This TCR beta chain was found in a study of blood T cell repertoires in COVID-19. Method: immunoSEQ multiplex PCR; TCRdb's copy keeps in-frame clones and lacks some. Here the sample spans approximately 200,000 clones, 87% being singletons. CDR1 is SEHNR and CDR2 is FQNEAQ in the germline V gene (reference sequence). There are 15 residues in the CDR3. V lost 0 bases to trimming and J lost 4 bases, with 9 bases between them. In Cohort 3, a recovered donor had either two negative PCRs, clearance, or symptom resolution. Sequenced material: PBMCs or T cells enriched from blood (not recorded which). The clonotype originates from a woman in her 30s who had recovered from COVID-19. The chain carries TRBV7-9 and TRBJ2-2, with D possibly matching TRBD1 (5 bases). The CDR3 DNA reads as TGTGCCAGCAGCTTAGCAGGGGTCCGCACCGGGGAGCTGTTTTTT. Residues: CASSLAGVRTGELFF.